The rows below give T cell receptor beta chains drawn from one sample of a study of T cell repertoires in cytomegalovirus infection. A single record per CDR3 protein comes from TCRdb applying MiXCR to the reads. The table lists a few hundred thousand distinct CDR3 sequences, roughly an eighth of them singletons. Sequencing was done on a sample of PBMCs. These receptors were taken from a human donor in good health (CMV status not recorded). Some clones in this sample may be carry-over from other donors' samples. Each CDR3 is given with its conserved first and last residue. D genes are given only for firm matches. Only some rows state a clone size, as once, few, many or a class for expanded clones.

CDR3aa	CDR3nt	v_gene	j_gene	abundance	d_gene
CASSQDAGGNIQYF	TGTGCCAGCAGCCAAGATGCGGGAGGAAACATTCAGTACTTC	TRBV3-1	TRBJ2-4	NA	TRBD2
CASTTGNQPQHF	TGTGCCAGCACTACAGGGAATCAGCCCCAGCATTTT	TRBV12-3/TRBV12-4	TRBJ1-5	many	NA
CASSSSAGRSIQYF	TGTGCCAGCAGCTCCTCGGCGGGAAGAAGCATTCAGTACTTC	TRBV5-6	TRBJ2-4	many	NA
CSALEGEQFF	TGCAGCGCATTGGAGGGTGAGCAGTTCTTC	TRBV29-1	TRBJ2-1	NA	NA
CAISEFGTSYEQYF	TGTGCCATCAGTGAGTTCGGGACGTCCTACGAGCAGTACTTC	TRBV10-3	TRBJ2-7	NA	NA
CSVEEGSTDTQYF	TGCAGCGTTGAAGAGGGCAGCACAGATACGCAGTATTTT	TRBV29-1	TRBJ2-3	once	NA
CATGTSGAQETQYF	TGTGCCACCGGGACTAGCGGGGCCCAAGAGACCCAGTACTTC	TRBV10-3	TRBJ2-5	NA	TRBD2
CASGWGVTEAFF	TGTGCTAGTGGTTGGGGTGTCACTGAAGCTTTCTTT	TRBV12-5	TRBJ1-1	many	NA
CASSYPPGGEAFF	TGTGCCAGCAGTTACCCCCCCGGGGGGGAAGCTTTCTTT	TRBV6-5	TRBJ1-1	many	NA
CSAIKAGPADTQYF	TGCAGTGCTATCAAAGCGGGTCCTGCAGATACGCAGTATTTT	TRBV20-1	TRBJ2-3	few	NA
CASSPPPGEQYF	TGTGCCAGCAGCCCCCCCCCCGGGGAGCAGTACTTC	TRBV7-8	TRBJ2-7	many	NA
CASSQDQGYGQPQHF	TGCGCCAGCAGCCAAGATCAGGGTTATGGTCAGCCCCAGCATTTT	TRBV4-1	TRBJ1-5	many	NA
CASSERAPIKSTQYF	TGTGCCAGCAGTGAACGGGCGCCCATAAAGAGTACGCAGTATTTT	TRBV25-1	TRBJ2-3	NA	NA
CASSQAGDGNTIYF	TGTGCCAGCAGCCAAGCAGGGGATGGAAACACCATATATTTT	TRBV4-2	TRBJ1-3	NA	NA
CASSFTGPIYEQYF	TGTGCCAGCAGCTTCACAGGTCCCATCTACGAGCAGTACTTC	TRBV7-8	TRBJ2-7	many	NA
CASTPESGNTIYF	TGTGCCAGCACCCCCGAATCTGGAAACACCATATATTTT	TRBV7-6	TRBJ1-3	many	NA
CAPRRAGHLGYTF	TGTGCCCCTCGCCGAGCGGGGCATCTTGGCTACACCTTC	TRBV28	TRBJ1-2	NA	NA
CASSQALGTSDGAAKLFF	TGCGCCAGCAGCCAAGCCCTCGGGACTTCGGATGGGGCGGCAAAACTGTTTTTT	TRBV4-1	TRBJ1-4	NA	NA
CSARGTANTGELFF	TGCAGTGCTAGAGGGACAGCGAACACCGGGGAGCTGTTTTTT	TRBV20-1	TRBJ2-2	NA	NA
CAASLPGTDYGYTF	TGTGCCGCGTCCCTCCCGGGGACTGATTATGGCTACACCTTC	TRBV10-3	TRBJ1-2	NA	NA
CASSQEGANTEAFF	TGCGCCAGCAGCCAAGAAGGGGCGAACACTGAAGCTTTCTTT	TRBV4-1	TRBJ1-1	many	NA
CASSLGGGVGQETQYF	TGTGCCAGCAGCTTAGGGGGCGGTGTCGGCCAAGAGACCCAGTACTTC	TRBV7-8	TRBJ2-5	many	NA
CASSQTRTAGRQAFF	TGCGCCAGCAGCCAAACCCGGACAGCGGGGAGACAAGCTTTCTTT	TRBV4-3	TRBJ1-1	NA	NA
CASSPFQTSTDTQYF	TGTGCCAGTAGTCCTTTCCAGACTAGCACAGATACGCAGTATTTT	TRBV19	TRBJ2-3	few	NA
CASSLAAGSTEAFF	TGTGCCAGCAGCTTAGCGGCGGGGAGCACTGAAGCTTTCTTT	TRBV7-4	TRBJ1-1	NA	NA
CSVAPSQGGYEQYF	TGCAGCGTTGCTCCCTCACAGGGGGGGTACGAGCAGTACTTC	TRBV29-1	TRBJ2-7	few	NA
CASSFSPPYGYTF	TGTGCCAGCAGCTTCAGTCCCCCTTATGGCTACACCTTC	TRBV7-9	TRBJ1-2	many	NA
CASSFLTQGLNTEAFF	TGTGCCAGCAGCTTCTTAACACAGGGGTTGAACACTGAAGCTTTCTTT	TRBV7-9	TRBJ1-1	many	TRBD1
CASRVLDLNTEAFF	TGTGCCAGCAGAGTTCTGGACCTGAACACTGAAGCTTTCTTT	TRBV27	TRBJ1-1	NA	NA
CASSEGGQGGDQPQHF	TGTGCCAGCAGTGAAGGGGGACAGGGCGGGGATCAGCCCCAGCATTTT	TRBV25-1	TRBJ1-5	few	TRBD1
CASTATGASTDTQYF	TGTGCTAGCACCGCCACAGGAGCTAGCACAGATACGCAGTATTTT	TRBV7-7	TRBJ2-3	few	NA
CASSQEAAGLAPYNEQFF	TGTGCCAGCAGCCAAGAGGCCGCGGGACTAGCGCCGTACAATGAGCAGTTCTTC	TRBV14	TRBJ2-1	many	TRBD2
CASNQGRGGGYTF	TGTGCCAGCAACCAAGGCAGGGGAGGGGGCTACACCTTC	TRBV3-1	TRBJ1-2	once	NA
CSASRTYEQYF	TGCAGTGCTAGCAGAACCTACGAGCAGTACTTC	TRBV20-1	TRBJ2-7	few	NA
CASSIQLINTEAFF	TGTGCCAGCAGTATACAGCTTATAAACACTGAAGCTTTCTTT	TRBV28	TRBJ1-1	NA	NA
CASSYPSSAGGPRSSYNEQFF	TGTGCCAGTAGTTACCCCTCCTCTGCGGGGGGACCCCGGAGCTCCTACAATGAGCAGTTCTTC	TRBV19	TRBJ2-1	few	TRBD2
CASSVEGATERNEQYF	TGTGCCAGCAGCGTCGAGGGAGCTACCGAAAGGAACGAGCAGTACTTC	TRBV9	TRBJ2-7	NA	NA
CSARITGGANQPQHF	TGCAGTGCTAGGATAACAGGGGGCGCAAACCAGCCCCAGCATTTT	TRBV20-1	TRBJ1-5	few	TRBD1
CSAPWGQGMNEQFF	TGCAGTGCCCCTTGGGGACAGGGAATGAATGAGCAGTTCTTC	TRBV20-1	TRBJ2-1	many	TRBD1
CASSLAGDIYNEQFF	TGTGCCAGCAGCCTAGCGGGGGACATCTACAATGAGCAGTTCTTC	TRBV12-3/TRBV12-4	TRBJ2-1	few	TRBD2
CASRPTAGPDPYEQYF	TGTGCCAGCAGACCCACCGCGGGACCCGACCCATACGAGCAGTACTTC	TRBV25-1	TRBJ2-7	many	NA
CASSLMTGKVFYGYTF	TGCGCCAGCAGCTTGATGACAGGGAAGGTTTTCTATGGCTACACCTTC	TRBV5-1	TRBJ1-2	NA	TRBD1
CSAGAEAPDTQYF	TGCAGCGCTGGAGCGGAGGCCCCAGATACGCAGTATTTT	TRBV29-1	TRBJ2-3	many	NA
CASSEGLQRDEQYF	TGTGCCAGCAGTGAAGGATTGCAGAGAGACGAGCAGTACTTC	TRBV6-1	TRBJ2-7	many	NA
CASSLAGLHYEQYF	TGTGCCAGCAGCTTGGCGGGACTCCATTACGAGCAGTACTTC	TRBV5-4	TRBJ2-7	many	NA
CASSSPGLAGSTDTQYF	TGCGCCAGCAGCTCACCGGGACTAGCGGGCAGCACAGATACGCAGTATTTT	TRBV5-1	TRBJ2-3	many	TRBD2
CASSSYSGTGNTIYF	TGTGCCAGCAGTTCCTACTCAGGGACGGGAAACACCATATATTTT	TRBV28	TRBJ1-3	NA	NA
CSARDLTSQRNEQFF	TGCAGTGCTAGAGATCTCACTTCCCAGCGCAATGAGCAGTTCTTC	TRBV20-1	TRBJ2-1	NA	NA
CSAGQAGGREKLFF	TGCAGTGCTGGACAGGCGGGGGGCCGGGAAAAACTGTTTTTT	TRBV20-1	TRBJ1-4	few	TRBD1
CASSIGVPSSYEQYF	TGTGCCAGTAGTATTGGAGTGCCAAGCTCCTACGAGCAGTACTTC	TRBV19	TRBJ2-7	NA	NA
CASSPRDGTQYF	TGTGCCAGCAGCCCCCGCGATGGGACCCAGTACTTC	TRBV11-1	TRBJ2-5	NA	NA
CSARSGDTGELFF	TGCAGTGCTAGGTCGGGGGACACCGGGGAGCTGTTTTTT	TRBV20-1	TRBJ2-2	few	NA
CATRRGLTSYNEQFF	TGTGCCACCAGGAGGGGGCTTACCTCCTACAATGAGCAGTTCTTC	TRBV19	TRBJ2-1	many	NA
CASTPGQGFPYEQYF	TGTGCCAGCACTCCCGGACAGGGGTTCCCCTACGAGCAGTACTTC	TRBV6-5	TRBJ2-7	many	TRBD1
CASNRDQWGNEQFF	TGTGCCAGCAACCGGGACCAGTGGGGCAATGAGCAGTTCTTC	TRBV2	TRBJ2-1	NA	NA
CASSREGGELFF	TGTGCCAGCAGTCGAGAAGGCGGGGAGCTGTTTTTT	TRBV7-6	TRBJ2-2	NA	NA
CASLLQGTGELFF	TGTGCCAGCCTCCTCCAGGGCACCGGGGAGCTGTTTTTT	TRBV6-6	TRBJ2-2	few	NA
CASSEGGTGNTIYF	TGTGCCAGCAGTGAAGGGGGGACTGGAAACACCATATATTTT	TRBV2	TRBJ1-3	many	NA
CASNTPVNTEAFF	TGTGCCAGTAATACGCCGGTGAACACTGAAGCTTTCTTT	TRBV19	TRBJ1-1	NA	NA
CASSPPRGEETQYF	TGTGCCAGCAGCCCACCGAGGGGCGAAGAGACCCAGTACTTC	TRBV9	TRBJ2-5	NA	NA